This T cell receptor (beta chain) appears in the sequencing data of a study of human T cells and chemical hapten exposure (dated by TCRdb to about 2021). About the investigation overall: For sensitization, 2% DPC in acetone was applied to an approximately 2 cm by approximately 2 cm area of upper inner arm skin. Weekly therapeutic DPC doses were additionally applied to the scalp of patients throughout the roughly 24-week study period. Patch testing was performed on the upper back with Finn chambers containing 0.01% DPC, and the patch tests were scored after 6 days according to International Contact Dermatitis Research Group standards. The patient cohort, mostly female, included alopecia areata with under or over 50% scalp involvement, alopecia totalis and alopecia universalis. The libraries were sequenced as a pool, and the TCR yield per sample differed mostly because of small variations in library volumes within the pool. Peripheral blood TCR repertoire changes were tracked in vivo in alopecia patients during primary and secondary sensitization to the hapten diphenylcyclopropenone (DPC). Patient blood was sampled pre-sensitization (week 0) and at 2, 6 and about 24 weeks after DPC sensitization. Nearly 30 alopecia patients provided blood for TCR sequencing at one to four time points (pre-sensitization, 2, 6 and 24 weeks). What the study reported, not specific to this receptor: The number of PT1 expanded TCRs positively correlated with patch test score, significant at thresholds 8, 16 and 32 but not 4. DPC sensitization did not change how many TCRs were above 1 in 1000 frequency, and no evidence was found of alterations in global repertoire structure. Because all patients had alopecia, a presumed autoimmune disease, the immune response of the patients might differ from that of healthy individuals. Repeated subsampling changed both the strength of the expansion versus patch-test correlation and the threshold at which that correlation became significant. Expanded TCRs formed significantly more large CDR3 similarity clusters than pre-sensitization or healthy control sets, consistent with antigen-driven responses.

This sample's time point label indicates: patch test 2, 6 weeks after DPC sensitization. Sample treatment or condition, as interpreted from the label and publication: therapeutic diphenylcyclopropenone sensitization with weekly scalp DPC. Blood at each patch-test visit was drawn before the patch test was applied. Eligible patients were aged 18 to 70, diagnosed with alopecia, deemed suitable for DPC therapy, and excluded if pregnant. Total RNA was extracted from unfractionated whole blood collected in Tempus Blood RNA tubes. The germline V gene supplies CDR1 MNHEY and CDR2 SVGEGT. Germline trimming: 7 bases from V, 15 bases from J; junction bases outside gene matches: 10. Inclusive of the bounding cysteine and phenylalanine, the CDR3 is 12 residues long. Only the CDR3 region is kept as DNA, spanning 36 bases read in frame from base 1. Libraries were constructed by RACE. Instrument used: NextSeq 500. During library preparation, unique molecular identifiers were attached to individual cDNA molecules so that TCRs could be counted quantitatively and reproducibly. From each blood RNA sample, both TCR alpha and TCR beta chains were sequenced. Concerning the study's data processing: Samples had a median of approximately 93,000 TCRs, with a range from roughly 20,000 to 700,000. V, J and CDR3 annotation of the TCR reads was carried out using the Decombinator software suite. For the PS versus PT1 abundance plots, all samples were subsampled to the same number of TCRs (28,000). Expanded TCRs were defined as absent before sensitization and observed at least eight times at the 2-week time point. TCRdb took the public reads, trimmed them with fastp at Q25, ran MiXCR for clone calling and kept in-frame beta chains. Rows with one shared CDR3 protein collapse into an entry with the most common genes and DNA. It is TCRdb's table, rather than the study itself, that gives the V and J calls and clone size. Across this sample there are 95,000 or so distinct CDR3 sequences, with about 10% seen only once. The ten top clones hold 2.5% to 4% of the sample.

A note on this clonotype: No antigen is known for it. This may be a read error: a much more frequent sequence differs by one nucleotide.

The chain joins TRBV6-2 or TRBV6-3 to TRBJ2-1; 9 central bases correspond to TRBD2. The origin of this receptor is a woman aged 40 to 50 with alopecia areata. Some clones in this sample may be carry-over from other donors' samples. The sample in question was whole blood, obtained in connection with sensitization to the hapten diphenylcyclopropenone (DPC). The encoded CDR3 is CASTYASGEWFF. The nucleotide sequence is given as TGTGCCAGCACTTATGCTAGCGGGGAGTGGTTCTTC.